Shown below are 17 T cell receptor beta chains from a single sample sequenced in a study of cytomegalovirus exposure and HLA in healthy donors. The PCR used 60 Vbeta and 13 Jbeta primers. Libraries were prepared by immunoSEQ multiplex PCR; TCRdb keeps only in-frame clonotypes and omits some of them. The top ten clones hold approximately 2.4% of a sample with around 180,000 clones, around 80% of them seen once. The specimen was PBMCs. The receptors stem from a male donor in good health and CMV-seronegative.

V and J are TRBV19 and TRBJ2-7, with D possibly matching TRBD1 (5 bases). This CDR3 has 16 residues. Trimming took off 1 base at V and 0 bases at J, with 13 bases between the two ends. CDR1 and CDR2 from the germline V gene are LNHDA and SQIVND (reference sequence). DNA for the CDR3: TGTGCCAGTAGTATAGGGGCAGGGATGTACTCCTACGAGCAGTACTTC. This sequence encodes CASSIGAGMYSYEQYF.

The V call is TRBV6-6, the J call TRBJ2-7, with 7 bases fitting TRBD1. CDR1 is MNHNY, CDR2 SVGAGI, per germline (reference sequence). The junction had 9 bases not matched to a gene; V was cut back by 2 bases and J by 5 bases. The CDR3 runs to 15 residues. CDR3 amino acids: CASSYRAGQVDEQYF. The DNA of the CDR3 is TGTGCCAGCAGTTACCGCGCAGGACAGGTCGACGAGCAGTACTTC.

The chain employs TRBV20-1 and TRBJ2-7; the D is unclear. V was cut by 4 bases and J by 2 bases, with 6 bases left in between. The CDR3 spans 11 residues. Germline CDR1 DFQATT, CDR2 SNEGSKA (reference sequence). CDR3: CSATVPYEQYF. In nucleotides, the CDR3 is TGCAGTGCTACTGTCCCCTACGAGCAGTACTTC.

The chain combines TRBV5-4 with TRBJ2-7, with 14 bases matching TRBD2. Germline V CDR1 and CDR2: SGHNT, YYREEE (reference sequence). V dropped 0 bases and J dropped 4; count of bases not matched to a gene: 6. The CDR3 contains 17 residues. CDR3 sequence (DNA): TGTGCCAGCAGCTTGGGACTAGCGGGAGGGCCGTTATACGAGCAGTACTTC. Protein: CASSLGLAGGPLYEQYF.

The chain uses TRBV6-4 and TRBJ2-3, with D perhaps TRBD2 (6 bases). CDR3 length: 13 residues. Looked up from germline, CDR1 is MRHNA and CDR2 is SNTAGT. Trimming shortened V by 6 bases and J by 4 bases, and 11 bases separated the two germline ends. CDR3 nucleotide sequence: TGTGCCAGCAGCAAACCTAGCGCAGATACGCAGTATTTT. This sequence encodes CASSKPSADTQYF.

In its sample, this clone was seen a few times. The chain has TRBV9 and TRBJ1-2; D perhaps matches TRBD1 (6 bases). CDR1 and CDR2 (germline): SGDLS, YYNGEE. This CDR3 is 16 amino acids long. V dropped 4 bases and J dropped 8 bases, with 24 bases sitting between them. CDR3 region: CASSSRGAGVRQGYTF. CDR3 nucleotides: TGTGCCAGCAGCTCGAGAGGGGCAGGGGTTCGGCAGGGCTACACCTTC. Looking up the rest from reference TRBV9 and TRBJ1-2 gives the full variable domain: DSGVTQTPKHLITATGQRVTLRCSPRSGDLSVYWYQQSLDQGLQFLIQYYNGEERAKGNILERFSAQQFPDLHSELNLSSLELGDSALYFCASSSRGAGVRQGYTFGSGTRLTVV.

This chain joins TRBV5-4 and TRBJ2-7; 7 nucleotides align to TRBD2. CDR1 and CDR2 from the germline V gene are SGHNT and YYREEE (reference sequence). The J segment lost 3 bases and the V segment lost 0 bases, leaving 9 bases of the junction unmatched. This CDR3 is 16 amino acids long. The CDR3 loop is CASSLAKRGGSYEQYF. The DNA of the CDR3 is TGTGCCAGCAGCTTGGCGAAGAGGGGAGGGAGCTACGAGCAGTACTTC.

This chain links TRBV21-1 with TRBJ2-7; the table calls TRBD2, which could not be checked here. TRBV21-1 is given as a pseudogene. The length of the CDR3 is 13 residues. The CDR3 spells CASMVRTGYEQYF. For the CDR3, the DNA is TGTGCCAGCATGGTTAGGACTGGCTACGAGCAGTACTTC.

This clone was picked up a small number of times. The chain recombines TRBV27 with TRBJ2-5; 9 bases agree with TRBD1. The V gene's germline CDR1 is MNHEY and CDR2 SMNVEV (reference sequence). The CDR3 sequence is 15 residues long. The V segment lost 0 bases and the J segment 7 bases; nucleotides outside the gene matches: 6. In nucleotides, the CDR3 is TGTGCCAGCAGTTTATCGGGGACAGGGCCAGTGACCCAGTACTTC. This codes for CASSLSGTGPVTQYF.

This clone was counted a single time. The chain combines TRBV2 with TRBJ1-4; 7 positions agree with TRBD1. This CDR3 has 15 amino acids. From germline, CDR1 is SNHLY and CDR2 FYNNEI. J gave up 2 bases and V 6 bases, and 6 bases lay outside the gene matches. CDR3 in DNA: TGTGCCAGCAGGGAGGAGACAGGGACTAATGAAAAACTGTTTTTT. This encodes CASREETGTNEKLFF.

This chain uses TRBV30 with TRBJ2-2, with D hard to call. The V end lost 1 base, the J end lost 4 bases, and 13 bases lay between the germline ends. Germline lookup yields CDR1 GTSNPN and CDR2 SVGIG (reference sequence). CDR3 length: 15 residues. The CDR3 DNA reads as TGTGCCTGGAGTGCGATAGGAGTTCCCACCGGGGAGCTGTTTTTT. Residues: CAWSAIGVPTGELFF. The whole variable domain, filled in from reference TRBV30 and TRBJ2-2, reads SQTIHQWPATLVQPVGSPLSLECTVEGTSNPNLYWYRQAAGRGLQLLFYSVGIGQISSEVPQNLSASRPQDRQFILSSKKLLLSDSGFYLCAWSAIGVPTGELFFGEGSRLTVL.

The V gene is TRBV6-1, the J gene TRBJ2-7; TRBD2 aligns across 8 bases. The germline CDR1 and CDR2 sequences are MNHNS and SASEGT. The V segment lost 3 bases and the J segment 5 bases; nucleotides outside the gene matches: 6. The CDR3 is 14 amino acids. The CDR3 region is CASSDGGRMHEQYF. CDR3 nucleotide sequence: TGTGCCAGCAGTGACGGCGGGAGGATGCACGAGCAGTACTTC.

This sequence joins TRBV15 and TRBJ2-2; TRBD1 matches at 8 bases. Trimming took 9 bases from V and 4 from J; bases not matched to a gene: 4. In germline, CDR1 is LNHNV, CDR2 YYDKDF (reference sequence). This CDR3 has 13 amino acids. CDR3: CATTQGGTGELFF. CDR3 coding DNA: TGTGCCACGACACAGGGGGGCACCGGGGAGCTGTTTTTT.

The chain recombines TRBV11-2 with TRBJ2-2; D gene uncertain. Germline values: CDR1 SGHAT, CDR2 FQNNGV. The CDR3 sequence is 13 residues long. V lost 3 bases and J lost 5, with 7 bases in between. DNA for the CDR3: TGTGCCAGCAGCTTCCAGTCGACCGGGGAGCTGTTTTTT. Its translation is CASSFQSTGELFF.

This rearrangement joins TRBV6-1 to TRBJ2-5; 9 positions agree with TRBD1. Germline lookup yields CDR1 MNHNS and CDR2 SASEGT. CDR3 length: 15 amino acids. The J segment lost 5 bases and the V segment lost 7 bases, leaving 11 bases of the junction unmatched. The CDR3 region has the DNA TGTGCCAGCACCCACGGGACAGGGTTTCCGGAGACCCAGTACTTC. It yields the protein CASTHGTGFPETQYF.

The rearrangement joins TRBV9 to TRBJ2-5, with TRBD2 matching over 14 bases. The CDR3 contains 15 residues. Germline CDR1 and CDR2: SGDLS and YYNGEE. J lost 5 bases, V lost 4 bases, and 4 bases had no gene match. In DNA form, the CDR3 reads TGTGCCAGCAGCTATGGGACTAGCGGGAGCGAGACCCAGTACTTC. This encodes CASSYGTSGSETQYF.

DNA for the CDR3: TGTGCCAGCTCACATAAAACAGGGGAGGTTGGGAGCAATCAGCCCCAGCATTTT. Translating it yields CASSHKTGEVGSNQPQHF. This chain links TRBV18 with TRBJ1-5; 7 positions agree with TRBD1. J was trimmed by 1 base and V by 4 bases; bases with no gene match: 13. Germline V gene lookup returns CDR1 KGHSH and CDR2 LQKENI. This CDR3 region has 18 residues.